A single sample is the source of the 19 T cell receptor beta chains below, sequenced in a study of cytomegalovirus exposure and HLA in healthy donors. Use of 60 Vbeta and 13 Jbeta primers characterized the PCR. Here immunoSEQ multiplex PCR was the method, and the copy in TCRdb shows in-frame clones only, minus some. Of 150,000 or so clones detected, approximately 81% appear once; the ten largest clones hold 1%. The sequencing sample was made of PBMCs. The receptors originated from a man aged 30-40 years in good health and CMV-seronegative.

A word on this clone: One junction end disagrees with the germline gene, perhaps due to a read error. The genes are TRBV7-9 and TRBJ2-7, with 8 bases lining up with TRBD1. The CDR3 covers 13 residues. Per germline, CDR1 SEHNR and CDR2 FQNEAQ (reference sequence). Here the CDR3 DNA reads TGTTCCAGCAGATTACTAACAGGGGGAGAGCAGTACTTC. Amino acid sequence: CSSRLLTGGEQYF. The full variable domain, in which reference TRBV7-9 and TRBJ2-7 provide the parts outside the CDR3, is DTGVSQNPRHKITKRGQNVTFRCDPISEHNRLYWYRQTLGQGPEFLTYFQNEAQLEKSRLLSDRFSAERPKGSFSTLEIQRTEQGDSAMYLCSSRLLTGGEQYFGPGTRLTVT.

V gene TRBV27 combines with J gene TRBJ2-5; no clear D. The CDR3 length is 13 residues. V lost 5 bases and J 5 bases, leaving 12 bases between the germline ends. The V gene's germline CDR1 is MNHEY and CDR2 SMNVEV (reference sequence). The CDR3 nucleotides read TGTGCCAGCAGTCTCATATCCCGGGAGACCCAGTACTTC. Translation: CASSLISRETQYF.

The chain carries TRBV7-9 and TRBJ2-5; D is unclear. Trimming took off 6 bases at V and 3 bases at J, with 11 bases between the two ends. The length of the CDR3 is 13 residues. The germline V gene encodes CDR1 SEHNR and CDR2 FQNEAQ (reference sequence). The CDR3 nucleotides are TGTGCCAGCAGGCGGTCAGCCGAAGAGACCCAGTACTTC. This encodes CASRRSAEETQYF.

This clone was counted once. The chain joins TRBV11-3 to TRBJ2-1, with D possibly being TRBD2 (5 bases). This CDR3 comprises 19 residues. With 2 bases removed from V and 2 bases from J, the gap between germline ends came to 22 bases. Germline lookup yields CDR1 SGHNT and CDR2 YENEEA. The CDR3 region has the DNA TGTGCCAGCAGCTTATGGTGGGGTGCCGGGGAAGTCGCCTACAATGAGCAGTTCTTC. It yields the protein CASSLWWGAGEVAYNEQFF.

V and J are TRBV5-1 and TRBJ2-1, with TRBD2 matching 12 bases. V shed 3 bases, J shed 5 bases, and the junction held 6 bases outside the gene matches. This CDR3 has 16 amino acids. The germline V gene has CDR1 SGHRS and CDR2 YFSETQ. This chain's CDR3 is CASSSRLAGVNNEQFF. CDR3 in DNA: TGCGCCAGCAGCTCGAGACTAGCGGGGGTAAACAATGAGCAGTTCTTC.

DNA for the CDR3: TGTGCCACCAGCGGGGATCTGGAGGGACCCTCCTACGAGCAGTACTTC. It codes for CATSGDLEGPSYEQYF. The V and J genes are TRBV15 and TRBJ2-7; D is possibly TRBD2 (6 bases). Trimming removed 5 bases from V and 0 bases from J, with 17 bases in between. The CDR3 has 16 amino acids. CDR1 is LNHNV, CDR2 YYDKDF, per germline (reference sequence).

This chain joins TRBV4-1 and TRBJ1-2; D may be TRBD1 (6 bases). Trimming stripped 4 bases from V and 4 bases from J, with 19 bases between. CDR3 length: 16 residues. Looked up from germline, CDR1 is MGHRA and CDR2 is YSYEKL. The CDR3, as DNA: TGCGCCAGCAGCCGAGTGGACAGTCAAGAGGGCTATGGCTACACCTTC. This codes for CASSRVDSQEGYGYTF.

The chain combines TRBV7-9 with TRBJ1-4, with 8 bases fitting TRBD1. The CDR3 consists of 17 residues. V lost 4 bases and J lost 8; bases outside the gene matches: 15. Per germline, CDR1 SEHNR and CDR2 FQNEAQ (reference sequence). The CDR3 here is CASSSRAMGQALEKLFF. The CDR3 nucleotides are TGTGCCAGCAGCTCAAGGGCGATGGGACAGGCGCTCGAAAAACTGTTTTTT.

The CDR3 DNA reads as TGTGCCAGCAGTTACTCAGGCGGGAGCACAGATACGCAGTATTTT. Protein product: CASSYSGGSTDTQYF. The genes are TRBV6-5 and TRBJ2-3; D might be TRBD2 (5 bases). V was clipped by 0 bases and J by 0 bases, with 7 bases between them. Germline V gives CDR1 MNHEY, CDR2 SVGAGI. The CDR3 totals 15 residues.

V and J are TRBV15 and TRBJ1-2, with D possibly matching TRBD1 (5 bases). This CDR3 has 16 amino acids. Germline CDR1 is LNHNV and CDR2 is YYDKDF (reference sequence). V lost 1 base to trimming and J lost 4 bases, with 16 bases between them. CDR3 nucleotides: TGTGCCACCAGCAGAGGGGGAAGGGGAGGGTTCTATGGCTACACCTTC. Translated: CATSRGGRGGFYGYTF. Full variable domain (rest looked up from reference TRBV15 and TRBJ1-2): DAMVIQNPRYQVTQFGKPVTLSCSQTLNHNVMYWYQQKSSQAPKLLFHYYDKDFNNEADTPDNFQSRRPNTSFCFLDIRSPGLGDTAMYLCATSRGGRGGFYGYTFGSGTRLTVV.

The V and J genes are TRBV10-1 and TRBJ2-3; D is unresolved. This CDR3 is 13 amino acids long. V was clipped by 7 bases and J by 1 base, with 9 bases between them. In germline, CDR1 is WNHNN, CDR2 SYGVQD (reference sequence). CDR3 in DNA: TGCGCCAGCATGATCGCAGGCACAGATACGCAGTATTTT. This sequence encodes CASMIAGTDTQYF.

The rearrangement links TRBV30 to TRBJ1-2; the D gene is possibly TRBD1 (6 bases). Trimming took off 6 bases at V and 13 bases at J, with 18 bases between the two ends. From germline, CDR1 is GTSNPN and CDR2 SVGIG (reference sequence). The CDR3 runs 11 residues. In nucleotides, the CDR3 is TGTGCCTGCCGTGTAAGCAGGGGATGCACCTTC. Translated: CACRVSRGCTF.

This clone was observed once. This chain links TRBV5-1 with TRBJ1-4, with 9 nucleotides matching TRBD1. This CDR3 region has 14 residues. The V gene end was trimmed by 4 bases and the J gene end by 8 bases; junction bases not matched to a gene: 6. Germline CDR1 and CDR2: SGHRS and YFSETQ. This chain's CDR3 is CASSQGQGDEKLFF. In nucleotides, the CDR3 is TGCGCCAGCAGCCAGGGACAGGGTGACGAAAAACTGTTTTTT.

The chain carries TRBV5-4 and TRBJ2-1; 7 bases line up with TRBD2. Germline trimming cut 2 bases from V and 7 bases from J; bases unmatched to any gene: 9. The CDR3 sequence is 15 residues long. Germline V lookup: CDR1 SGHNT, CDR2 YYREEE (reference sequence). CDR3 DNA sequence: TGTGCCAGCAGCTTCCGGGACTACCTAATAAATGAGCAGTTCTTC. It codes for CASSFRDYLINEQFF.

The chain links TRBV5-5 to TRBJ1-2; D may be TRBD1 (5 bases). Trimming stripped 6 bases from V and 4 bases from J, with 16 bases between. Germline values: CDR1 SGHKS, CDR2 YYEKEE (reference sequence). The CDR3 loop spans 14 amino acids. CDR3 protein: CASIPAGGTYGYTF. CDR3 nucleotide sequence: TGTGCCAGCATCCCGGCTGGAGGGACCTATGGCTACACCTTC.

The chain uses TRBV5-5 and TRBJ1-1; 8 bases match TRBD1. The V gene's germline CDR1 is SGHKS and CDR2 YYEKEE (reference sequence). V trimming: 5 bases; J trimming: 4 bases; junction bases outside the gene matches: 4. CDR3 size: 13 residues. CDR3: CASRVDRVTEAFF. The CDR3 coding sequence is TGTGCCAGCAGGGTGGACAGGGTCACTGAAGCTTTCTTT.

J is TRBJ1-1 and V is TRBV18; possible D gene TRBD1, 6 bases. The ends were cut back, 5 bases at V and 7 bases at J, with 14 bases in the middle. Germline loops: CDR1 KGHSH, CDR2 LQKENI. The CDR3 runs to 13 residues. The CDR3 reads CASSIKQGNEAFF. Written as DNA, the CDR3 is TGTGCCAGCTCAATTAAACAGGGAAATGAAGCTTTCTTT.

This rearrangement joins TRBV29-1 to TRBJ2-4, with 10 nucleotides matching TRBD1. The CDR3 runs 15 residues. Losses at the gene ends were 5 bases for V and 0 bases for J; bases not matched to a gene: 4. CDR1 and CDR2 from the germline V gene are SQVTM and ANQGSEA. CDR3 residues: CSVTDRGRAKNIQYF. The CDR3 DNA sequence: TGCAGCGTTACCGACAGGGGGCGAGCCAAAAACATTCAGTACTTC.

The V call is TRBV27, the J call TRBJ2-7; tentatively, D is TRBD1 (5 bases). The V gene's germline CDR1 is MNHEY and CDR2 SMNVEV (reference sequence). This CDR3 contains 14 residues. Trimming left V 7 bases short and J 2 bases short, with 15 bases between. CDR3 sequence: CASNQRGRAYEQYF. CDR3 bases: TGTGCCAGCAACCAAAGGGGCAGGGCCTACGAGCAGTACTTC.